This T cell receptor (beta chain) was captured by sequencing in a study of B cell selection in AIRE deficiency. General study results and limits: Of approximately 4,000 shared Treg TCRbeta sequences, about 32% were healthy-only, about 8.6% patient-only.

In the original analysis: Conventional T cell pools: approximately 99,000 distinct patient, approximately 130,000 donor TCRbeta sequences. Only in-frame clones appear in the TCRdb table, and some are missing; sequencing was by immunoSEQ multiplex PCR. The DNA gave D and trimming, while V, J and clone size come from that table. The sample records 20,000 to 25,000 clones, approximately 96% being singletons. The sorted conventional CD4 T cells were gated as CD4+CD127+. To note about this clone: What it binds is unknown.

Germline V gives CDR1 LGHNA, CDR2 YSLEER. The V and J ends lost 0 bases and 6 bases respectively, with 11 bases between them. The CDR3 loop spans 14 amino acids. The rearrangement joins TRBV4-3 to TRBJ1-2, with TRBD1 as a possible D gene (5 bases). This clonotype was obtained from a human donor with AIRE deficiency. The sequencing sample was made of conventional CD4+ T cells sorted from PBMCs. The CDR3 reads CASSQEGQGNGYTF. CDR3 nucleotides: TGCGCCAGCAGCCAAGAGGGCCAGGGTAATGGCTACACCTTC.